This note documents a single TCR beta chain sequence. Its cognate antigen is unknown. Clones were sequenced by immunoSEQ multiplex PCR, and TCRdb holds only the in-frame ones, with some missing. The sample consists of more than 85,000 clones, 88% of them appearing once. The sample originates from a study of T cell responses to AZD1222 COVID-19 vaccine. Broader study findings: Spike-specific TCR breadth and depth grew following two AZD1222 doses.

V shed 3 bases, J shed 5 bases, and the junction held 8 bases outside the gene matches. The germline gives CDR1 MGHRA, CDR2 YSYEKL. The CDR3 runs to 15 residues. V usage is TRBV4-1 and J usage is TRBJ2-7, with TRBD1 identical over 9 bases. This specimen was peripheral blood, taken on day 0 of AZD1222 vaccination. This clonotype was sampled from an adult in good health. The CDR3 region is CASSHDEQGANEQYF. For the CDR3, the DNA is TGCGCCAGCAGCCATGATGAACAGGGGGCGAACGAGCAGTACTTC.